The present T cell receptor beta chain was sequenced within a study of T cell responses to AZD1222 COVID-19 vaccine. A remark on this clone: What it binds is unknown.

The study, taken as a whole, reports: Rises in breadth and depth of Spike-specific TCRs came after two AZD1222 doses.

Trimming took 6 bases from V and 8 from J, leaving 17 bases between them. The germline gives CDR1 SEHNR, CDR2 FQNEAQ (reference sequence). The CDR3 spans 15 residues. Produced via immunoSEQ multiplex PCR; TCRdb's table is partial and in-frame only. The sample lists approximately 60,000 clones; 70% to 90% were seen once. The chain uses TRBV7-9 and TRBJ1-6; D might be TRBD1 (6 bases). Sequencing used peripheral blood, obtained 28 days after the second AZD1222 dose. The TCR comes from an adult who received the AZD1222 COVID-19 vaccine. This CDR3 is CASSQRGHADSPLHF. The CDR3 nucleotides read TGTGCCAGCAGTCAACGGGGACACGCGGATTCACCCCTCCACTTT.